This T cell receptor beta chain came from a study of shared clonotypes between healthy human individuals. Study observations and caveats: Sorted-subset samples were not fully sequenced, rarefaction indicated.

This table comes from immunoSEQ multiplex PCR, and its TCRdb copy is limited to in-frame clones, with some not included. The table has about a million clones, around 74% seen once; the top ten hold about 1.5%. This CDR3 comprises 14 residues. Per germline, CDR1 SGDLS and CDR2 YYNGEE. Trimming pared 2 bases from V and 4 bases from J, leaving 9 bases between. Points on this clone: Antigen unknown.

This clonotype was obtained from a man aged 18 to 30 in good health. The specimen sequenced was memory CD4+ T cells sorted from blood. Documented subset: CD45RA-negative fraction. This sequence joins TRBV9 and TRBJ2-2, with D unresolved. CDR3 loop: CASSVEATTGELFF. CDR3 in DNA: TGTGCCAGCAGCGTTGAAGCGACCACCGGGGAGCTGTTTTTT.